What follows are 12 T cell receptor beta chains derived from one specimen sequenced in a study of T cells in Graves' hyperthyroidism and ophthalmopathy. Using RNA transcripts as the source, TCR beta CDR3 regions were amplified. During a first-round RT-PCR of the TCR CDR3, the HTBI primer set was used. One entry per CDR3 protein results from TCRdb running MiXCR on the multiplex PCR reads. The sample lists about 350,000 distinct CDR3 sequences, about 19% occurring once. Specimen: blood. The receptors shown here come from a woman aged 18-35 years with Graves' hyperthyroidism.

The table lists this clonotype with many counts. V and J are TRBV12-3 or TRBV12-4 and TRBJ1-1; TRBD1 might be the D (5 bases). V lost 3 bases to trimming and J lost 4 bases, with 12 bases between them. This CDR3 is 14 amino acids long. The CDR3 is CASSLQGAGTEAFF. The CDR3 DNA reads TGTGCCAGCAGTTTGCAGGGTGCGGGCACTGAAGCTTTCTTT.

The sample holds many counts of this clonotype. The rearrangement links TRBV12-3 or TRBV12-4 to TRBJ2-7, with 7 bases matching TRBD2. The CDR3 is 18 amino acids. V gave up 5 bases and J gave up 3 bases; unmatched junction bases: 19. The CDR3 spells CASSPTTGGRRPHYEQYF. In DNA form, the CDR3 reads TGTGCCAGCAGTCCGACTACCGGGGGGAGGCGGCCGCACTACGAGCAGTACTTC.

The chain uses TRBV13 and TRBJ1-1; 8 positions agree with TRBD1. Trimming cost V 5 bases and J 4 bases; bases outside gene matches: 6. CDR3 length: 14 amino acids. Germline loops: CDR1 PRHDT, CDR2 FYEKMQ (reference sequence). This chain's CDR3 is CASSPRQGLTEAFF. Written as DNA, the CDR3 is TGTGCCAGCAGCCCACGACAGGGGCTCACTGAAGCTTTCTTT.

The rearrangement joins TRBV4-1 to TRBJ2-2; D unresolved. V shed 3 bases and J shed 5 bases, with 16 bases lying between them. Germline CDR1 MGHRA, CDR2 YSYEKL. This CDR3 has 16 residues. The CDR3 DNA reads TGCGCCAGCAGCCACTTCGCAGCCCAGACGACCGGGGAGCTGTTTTTT. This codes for CASSHFAAQTTGELFF.

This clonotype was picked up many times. CDR3 loop: CASSLGAQVKQETQYF. The DNA for the CDR3 is TGCGCCAGCAGCTTGGGGGCGCAGGTCAAACAAGAGACCCAGTACTTC. The chain links TRBV5-1 to TRBJ2-5; D is uncertain. Trimming stripped 0 bases from V and 2 bases from J, with 14 bases between. Germline CDR1 SGHRS, CDR2 YFSETQ. The CDR3 spans 16 residues.

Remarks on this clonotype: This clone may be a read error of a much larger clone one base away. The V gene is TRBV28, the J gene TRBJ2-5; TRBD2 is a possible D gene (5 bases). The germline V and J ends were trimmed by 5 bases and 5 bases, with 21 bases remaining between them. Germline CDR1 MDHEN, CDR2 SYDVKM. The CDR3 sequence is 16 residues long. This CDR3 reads CASSPRGRGSGETQYF. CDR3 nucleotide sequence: TGTGCCAGCAGTCCCCGGGGAAGAGGGTCTGGGGAGACCCAGTACTTC.

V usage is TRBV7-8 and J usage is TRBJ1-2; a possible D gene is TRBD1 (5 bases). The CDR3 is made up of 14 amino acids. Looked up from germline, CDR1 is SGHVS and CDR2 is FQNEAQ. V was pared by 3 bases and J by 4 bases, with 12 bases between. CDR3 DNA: TGTGCCAGCAGCTTGGTCGGGGGAACCTATGGCTACACCTTC. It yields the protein CASSLVGGTYGYTF.

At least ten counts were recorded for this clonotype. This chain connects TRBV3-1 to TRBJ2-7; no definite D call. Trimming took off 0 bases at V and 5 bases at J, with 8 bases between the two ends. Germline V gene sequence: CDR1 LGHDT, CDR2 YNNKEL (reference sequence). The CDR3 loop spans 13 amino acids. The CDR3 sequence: CASSQDTGHEQYF. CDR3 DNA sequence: TGTGCCAGCAGCCAAGACACGGGCCACGAGCAGTACTTC.

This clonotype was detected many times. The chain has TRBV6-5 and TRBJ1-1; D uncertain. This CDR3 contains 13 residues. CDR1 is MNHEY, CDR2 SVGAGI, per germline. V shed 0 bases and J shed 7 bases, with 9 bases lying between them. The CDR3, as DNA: TGTGCCAGCAGTTACTCCGTAGGCCGTGAAGCTTTCTTT. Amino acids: CASSYSVGREAFF.

CDR3 DNA: TGTGCCAGCAGTCCCCCGGGGGAGGTCAATGGCTACACCTTC. It is translated as CASSPPGEVNGYTF. This chain uses TRBV12-3 or TRBV12-4 with TRBJ1-2; weak D call: TRBD1 (5 bases). The CDR3 spans 14 residues. Trimming shortened V by 5 bases and J by 6 bases, and 16 bases separated the two germline ends.

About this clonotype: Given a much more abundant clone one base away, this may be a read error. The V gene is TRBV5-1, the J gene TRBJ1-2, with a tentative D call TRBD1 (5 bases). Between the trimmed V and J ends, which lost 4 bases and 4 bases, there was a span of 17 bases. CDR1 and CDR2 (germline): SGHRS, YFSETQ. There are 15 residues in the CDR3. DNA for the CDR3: TGCGCCAGCAGCCCTGGGGGACTCGGGGGCTATGGCTACACCTTC. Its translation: CASSPGGLGGYGYTF.

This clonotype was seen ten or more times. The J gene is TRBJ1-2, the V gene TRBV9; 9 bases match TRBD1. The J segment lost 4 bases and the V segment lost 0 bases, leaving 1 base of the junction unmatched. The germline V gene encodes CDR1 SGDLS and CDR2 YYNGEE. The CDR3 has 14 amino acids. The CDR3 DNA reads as TGTGCCAGCAGCGTAGGGGACAGGGCCTATGGCTACACCTTC. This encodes CASSVGDRAYGYTF.